This TCR beta chain was sequenced during a study of blood T cell dynamics during melanoma immunotherapy (TCRdb year 2020). A note on the overall study: All patients had metastatic melanoma and were given first-line pembrolizumab or nivolumab plus ipilimumab as standard of care in the United Kingdom. Peripheral T cell receptor repertoires of metastatic melanoma patients were profiled before and after one cycle of checkpoint inhibitor therapy to find early correlates of response. A training cohort was formed from consecutive patients, and a further independent group of patients from the same centre was pooled into an external validation set. Summary of the overall study and its limitations: Patients who later achieved disease control showed a bifurcated PBMC repertoire reorganization at W3, with increased clonality or increased diversity, unlike progressors. The study could not determine whether the T cell clones driving repertoire changes were melanoma-specific or reflected general immune activation. The relatively small sample size was acknowledged as potentially limiting generalization of the results.

Taken from cysteine to phenylalanine, the CDR3 has 13 residues. Only the CDR3 region is kept as DNA, spanning 39 bases read in frame from base 1. CDR1 and CDR2 were assigned from the germline V gene as SGHDT and YYEEEE. The germline ends are 10 bases apart after V is trimmed by 2 bases and J by 10 bases. A word on this clone: No cognate antigen has been identified for it. Base quality data are lacking; no much larger clone is found one base away.

The time point label of this sample denotes: pre-treatment baseline. Blood samples were taken before treatment (T0) and at week 3 (W3), following the first cycle of checkpoint blockade. Except for two patients with rapid clinical progression, response was assessed 12 weeks after the first infusion by RECIST 1.1; disease control meant complete response, partial response or stable disease. Patients with prior systemic cancer treatment, concomitant immunosuppressant therapy or synchronous other active malignancies were excluded. Both bulk PBMC and plasma cell-free DNA were sequenced for TCR beta so that circulating cells and T cell turnover could be tracked. PBMC were isolated from blood with Lymphoprep and SepMate tubes, followed by red cell lysis. QIAamp DNA Blood Mini kits were used to extract DNA from PBMC and sorted T cell subsets. A fixed 350 ng of DNA was loaded for every bulk PBMC sample. Following the manufacturer instructions, the immunoSEQ TCRb Assay kit was used to amplify TCR beta CDR3 sequences from genomic DNA. The KAPA Library Quantification Kit for Illumina platforms was used to quantify the pooled libraries by qPCR. Sequencing of the pooled libraries was done on an Illumina NextSeq 500, with clustering at about 0.6-1.1 pM. The paper's processing steps were these. Analysis of the TCR data relied on immunoSEQ ANALYZER and the R LymphoSeq package. A rearrangement efficiency score was calculated as productive divided by the sum of productive and non-productive CDR3 sequences. Clonality was measured with the Gini coefficient and diversity with the Renyi index at alpha=1, compared pairwise between timepoints within each patient. Clonal relatedness used an edit distance of 3, and repertoire similarity used the Bhattacharyya coefficient, both computed in LymphoSeq. To classify response, a linear discriminant analysis based on week-3 changes in clonality and diversity was built with the R MASS and caret packages. TCRdb's version of the immuneACCESS table is confined to in-frame rearrangements and falls short of the full clone set. An unresolved V gene accounts for under half of the shortfall where checked; the remainder is of unknown origin. V and J calls and clone size are given by that table; D and trimming were obtained from the DNA. The sample yields approximately 13,000 clones; approximately 84% were counted once. The top ten clones comprise 9% of the sample.

The V and J genes are TRBV5-6 and TRBJ1-6; the D gene cannot be resolved reliably. Sequencing was performed on blood, taken from a patient treated with checkpoint blockade. The receptor's source is a human donor with melanoma. The DNA reads as follows: TGTGCCAGCAGCTTTGGGGAGAAATCACCCCTCCACTTT. Translation gives CASSFGEKSPLHF.